This TCR beta chain came from a study of spatial heterogeneity in lung cancer. Looking at the study overall: A unique TCR and UMI combination showed up more than ten times in raw reads, on average.

Every cDNA TCR molecule received its own unique molecular identifier. One entry per CDR3 protein results from TCRdb running MiXCR on the 5' RACE reads. The profile covers fewer than 2,000 distinct CDR3 sequences, with 13% appearing a single time and 35% to 50% taken by the ten largest. This clonotype is medium-sized. The antigen remains undetermined. Time point given: sample taken at primary tumor resection. There were 72 donors, all of them untreated patients with early-stage non-small cell lung cancer. Tumor, nontumor lung or frozen PBMC supplied whole RNA that was sequenced unsorted. CDR1 is SGHTA and CDR2 is FQGNSA in the germline V gene. The CDR3 extends over 14 amino acids. Trimming shortened V by 6 bases and J by 4 bases, and 13 bases separated the two germline ends. Points from the study as a whole: The study found that expanded intratumoral alpha and beta TCR counts tracked tumor mutation counts.

Here the sequenced sample was lung tumor tissue, taken at surgery. The chain carries TRBV7-2 and TRBJ2-4, with D possibly TRBD1 on 5 matching bases. The TCR comes from a male donor with early-stage non-small cell lung cancer. The CDR3 here is CASRPPDTKNIQYF. The CDR3 nucleotides are TGTGCCAGCAGGCCTCCGGACACTAAAAACATTCAGTACTTC.